The 24 T cell receptor beta chains presented below share a single source sample, sequenced in a study of CD8 T cells in Susac syndrome. The RNA input was about 0.5 to 1 ug, and it was reverse transcribed with random hexamers. In TCRdb, the immunoSEQ multiplex PCR reads were re-called with MiXCR into one record per CDR3 protein. The table shows 250,000 to 300,000 distinct CDR3 sequences, with about 88% occurring only once. The sample was CD8+ T cells from PBMCs. All receptors come from a human donor with multiple sclerosis.

The chain couples TRBV7-9 to TRBJ2-7; 9 positions match TRBD1. Trimming removed 4 bases from V and 5 bases from J; junction bases left unmatched: 6. This CDR3 has 14 residues. CDR1 is SEHNR and CDR2 is FQNEAQ in the germline V gene (reference sequence). The chain's CDR3 is CASSYGTGKNEQYF. CDR3 coding DNA: TGTGCCAGCAGCTACGGGACAGGGAAAAACGAGCAGTACTTC.

J is TRBJ2-7 and V is TRBV4-2; no reliable D call. Germline V CDR1 and CDR2: LGHNA, YNFKEQ. V was clipped by 2 bases and J by 3 bases, with 8 bases between them. The CDR3 is made up of 13 amino acids. Here the CDR3 DNA reads TGTGCCAGCAGCCAATATGTAGGCTACGAGCAGTACTTC. Residues: CASSQYVGYEQYF.

This clonotype came up once. This sequence joins TRBV6-5 and TRBJ2-3; 9 bases map to TRBD2. This CDR3 contains 14 residues. Looked up from germline, CDR1 is MNHEY and CDR2 is SVGAGI. The V segment lost 5 bases and the J segment 6 bases; nucleotides outside the gene matches: 6. The CDR3: CASSVSGSIDTQYF. The CDR3 DNA is TGTGCCAGCAGTGTTAGCGGGAGCATTGATACGCAGTATTTT.

The gene calls are TRBV5-1 and TRBJ2-7; D might be TRBD2 (5 bases). CDR1 and CDR2 (germline): SGHRS, YFSETQ. The V end lost 3 bases, the J end lost 6 bases, and 22 bases lay between the germline ends. CDR3 length equals 16 residues. The CDR3: CASSSHRGLEAPEQYF. In nucleotides, the CDR3 is TGCGCCAGCAGCTCCCATCGAGGGCTGGAGGCCCCCGAGCAGTACTTC.

V usage is TRBV12-3 or TRBV12-4 and J usage is TRBJ2-7; TRBD2 agrees at 16 bases. CDR3 size: 18 residues. V shed 4 bases, J shed 4 bases, and the junction held 10 bases outside the gene matches. The CDR3 protein is CASSSGTSGRGPFYEQYF. The CDR3 DNA reads TGTGCCAGCAGTTCCGGGACTAGCGGGAGGGGCCCGTTTTACGAGCAGTACTTC.

The chain links TRBV7-3 to TRBJ2-2; TRBD2 matches at 7 bases. Per the germline V gene, CDR1 is SGHTA and CDR2 is FQGTGA. This CDR3 contains 18 residues. After removal of 4 bases from V and 0 bases from J, the junction contained 11 bases not matched to a gene. The CDR3 here is CASSWSLRRGSNTGELFF. In DNA form, the CDR3 reads TGTGCCAGCAGCTGGTCTTTGCGGCGGGGGTCGAACACCGGGGAGCTGTTTTTT.

This chain links TRBV9 with TRBJ1-1, with D possibly TRBD1 on 5 matching bases. With 4 bases removed from V and 2 bases from J, the gap between germline ends came to 15 bases. This CDR3 is built from 15 residues. CDR1 and CDR2 (germline): SGDLS, YYNGEE. CDR3 bases: TGTGCCAGCAGCACCGGGACGCATAAAAACACTGAAGCTTTCTTT. Translation: CASSTGTHKNTEAFF.

The sample holds a few counts of this clonotype. The chain recombines TRBV27 with TRBJ2-1; 10 nucleotides align to TRBD2. V trimming: 5 bases; J trimming: 3 bases; junction bases outside the gene matches: 1. The CDR3 covers 14 residues. The germline V gene has CDR1 MNHEY and CDR2 SMNVEV (reference sequence). The CDR3 sequence: CASSASGSYNEQFF. The CDR3 DNA sequence: TGTGCCAGCAGTGCTAGCGGGAGCTACAATGAGCAGTTCTTC.

The chain combines TRBV27 with TRBJ2-2; D gene uncertain. Germline CDR1 MNHEY, CDR2 SMNVEV (reference sequence). The CDR3 is 15 residues long. V lost 3 bases, J lost 6 bases, and 14 bases lay in between. The CDR3 DNA reads TGTGCCAGCAGTTTCCTCCTGGGCAAGCCCGGGGAGCTGTTTTTT. Translating gives CASSFLLGKPGELFF.

This chain connects TRBV30 to TRBJ2-1, with TRBD1 identical over 10 bases. The CDR3 extends over 14 amino acids. In germline, CDR1 is GTSNPN, CDR2 SVGIG (reference sequence). V gave up 2 bases and J gave up 7 bases; unmatched junction bases: 5. This chain's CDR3 is CAWSRGQGSNEQFF. The CDR3 DNA follows: TGTGCCTGGAGTAGGGGACAGGGGTCTAATGAGCAGTTCTTC.

The chain links TRBV19 to TRBJ2-1; D is undetermined. CDR3 size: 15 residues. V dropped 2 bases and J dropped 6 bases, with 14 bases sitting between them. Looked up from germline, CDR1 is LNHDA and CDR2 is SQIVND (reference sequence). CDR3 sequence: CASSISLGYFNEQFF. CDR3 nucleotides: TGTGCCAGTAGTATAAGTCTAGGATACTTCAATGAGCAGTTCTTC.

The chain carries TRBV30 and TRBJ2-7; no firm D call. The CDR3 extends over 11 amino acids. Trimming removed 7 bases at V and 1 base at J, with 8 bases between. Germline assignment: CDR1 GTSNPN and CDR2 SVGIG (reference sequence). The CDR3 loop is CALDMSYEQYF. The CDR3 DNA sequence: TGTGCCTTGGATATGTCCTACGAGCAGTACTTC.

The chain recombines TRBV25-1 with TRBJ2-3, with 7 bases fitting TRBD2. Germline CDR1 MGHDK, CDR2 SYGVNS. This CDR3 has 13 amino acids. The V gene end was trimmed by 2 bases and the J gene end by 8 bases; junction bases not matched to a gene: 4. The CDR3 protein is CASSERGLTTQYF. The CDR3, as DNA: TGTGCCAGCAGTGAAAGGGGACTAACTACGCAGTATTTT.

V and J are TRBV27 and TRBJ1-3; D might be TRBD1 (5 bases). The CDR3 is made up of 11 amino acids. Germline assignment: CDR1 MNHEY and CDR2 SMNVEV (reference sequence). V lost 3 bases, J lost 8 bases, and 5 bases lay in between. The CDR3 reads CASSLGDTIYF. Here the CDR3 DNA reads TGTGCCAGCAGTTTGGGGGACACCATATATTTT.

The gene calls are TRBV7-9 and TRBJ2-1, with 10 positions matching TRBD2. The junction had 9 bases not matched to a gene; V was cut back by 6 bases and J by 4 bases. Germline-derived CDR1 and CDR2 are SEHNR and FQNEAQ (reference sequence). The CDR3 spans 16 residues. The DNA of the CDR3 is TGTGCCAGCAGACCTGGGGAGCGGGAGGGTTACAATGAGCAGTTCTTC. Amino acids: CASRPGEREGYNEQFF.

This chain uses TRBV19 with TRBJ1-2; no definite D call. Germline lookup yields CDR1 LNHDA and CDR2 SQIVND (reference sequence). This CDR3 region has 13 residues. V was cut by 0 bases and J by 8 bases, with 10 bases left in between. CDR3 nucleotide sequence: TGTGCCAGTAGTATAGATTTGGAGGACGGCTACACCTTC. Protein sequence: CASSIDLEDGYTF.

V gene TRBV30 combines with J gene TRBJ1-1, with D uncertain. V was cut by 3 bases and J by 3 bases, with 8 bases left in between. CDR3 size: 12 residues. Germline V gene data show CDR1 as GTSNPN and CDR2 as SVGIG (reference sequence). The CDR3 DNA sequence: TGTGCCTGGAGGGGGAGGTACACTGAAGCTTTCTTT. This sequence encodes CAWRGRYTEAFF.

The V and J genes are TRBV28 and TRBJ2-1; 8 bases map to TRBD2. The trim removed 2 bases at V and 7 bases at J, leaving 7 bases unmatched. Looked up from germline, CDR1 is MDHEN and CDR2 is SYDVKM. This CDR3 region has 15 residues. CDR3 DNA: TGTGCCAGCAGTTTACTGGCGGGAGGCGGGAATGAGCAGTTCTTC. It codes for CASSLLAGGGNEQFF.

The chain combines TRBV27 with TRBJ2-3; TRBD1 or TRBD2 may be the D gene (5 bases each). The germline CDR1 and CDR2 sequences are MNHEY and SMNVEV (reference sequence). Trimming left V 7 bases short and J 4 bases short, with 21 bases between. CDR3 length: 16 amino acids. The CDR3 bases are TGTGCCAGCAATCCCTCTATGGGGGAGAGCGCAGATACGCAGTATTTT. Protein product: CASNPSMGESADTQYF.

This chain links TRBV3-1 with TRBJ2-1, with 9 bases that match TRBD1. CDR1 is LGHDT, CDR2 YNNKEL, per germline (reference sequence). J gave up 1 base and V 4 bases, and 5 bases lay outside the gene matches. This CDR3 contains 16 residues. The CDR3 DNA reads as TGTGCCAGCAGCCGGGGGACAGGGCGTTCCTACAATGAGCAGTTCTTC. Translating it yields CASSRGTGRSYNEQFF.

The chain is built from TRBV3-1 and TRBJ2-4; D is uncertain. Germline V gene sequence: CDR1 LGHDT, CDR2 YNNKEL (reference sequence). This CDR3 has 13 amino acids. The ends were cut back, 1 base at V and 5 bases at J, with 6 bases in the middle. CDR3 sequence (DNA): TGTGCCAGCAGCCAAGGTAACGAAAACATTCAGTACTTC. It codes for CASSQGNENIQYF.

The chain links TRBV14 to TRBJ2-3; 7 nucleotides match TRBD2. The CDR3 sequence is 20 residues long. After removal of 2 bases from V and 0 bases from J, the junction contained 17 bases not matched to a gene. The V gene's germline CDR1 is SGHDN and CDR2 FVKESK. The CDR3 protein is CASSQRMTSRGSSSTDTQYF. CDR3 bases: TGTGCCAGCAGCCAACGTATGACTAGCAGAGGGTCCTCTAGCACAGATACGCAGTATTTT.

This rearrangement joins TRBV29-1 to TRBJ2-1; D possibly corresponds to TRBD2 (6 bases). CDR1 and CDR2 (germline): SQVTM, ANQGSEA. Trimming removed 4 bases at V and 1 base at J, with 8 bases between. The CDR3 covers 13 residues. DNA of the CDR3: TGCAGCGTTGGGGGAGGATCCTACAATGAGCAGTTCTTC. This translates into CSVGGGSYNEQFF.

The J gene is TRBJ1-1, the V gene TRBV6-1, with unresolved D. Trimming removed 6 bases from V and 1 base from J, with 15 bases in between. Germline assignment: CDR1 MNHNS and CDR2 SASEGT. The CDR3 is 15 residues long. This CDR3 reads CASRDVRAGNTEAFF. The CDR3 DNA is TGTGCCAGCAGGGACGTACGGGCTGGGAACACTGAAGCTTTCTTT.